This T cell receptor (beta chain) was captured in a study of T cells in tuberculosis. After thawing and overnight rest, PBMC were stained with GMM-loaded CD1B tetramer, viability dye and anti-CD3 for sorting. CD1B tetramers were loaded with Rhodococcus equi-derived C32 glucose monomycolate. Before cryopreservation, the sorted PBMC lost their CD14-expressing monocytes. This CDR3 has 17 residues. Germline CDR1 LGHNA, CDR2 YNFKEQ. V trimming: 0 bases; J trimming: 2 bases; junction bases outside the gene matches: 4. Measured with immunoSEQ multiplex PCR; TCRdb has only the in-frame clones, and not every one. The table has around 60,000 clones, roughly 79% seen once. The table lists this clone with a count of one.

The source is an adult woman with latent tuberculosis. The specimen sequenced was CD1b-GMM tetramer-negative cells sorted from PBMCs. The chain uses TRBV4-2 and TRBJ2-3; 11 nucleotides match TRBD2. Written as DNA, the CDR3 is TGTGCCAGCAGCCAAGAACTAGCGGGAGTATTCACAGATACGCAGTATTTT. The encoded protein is CASSQELAGVFTDTQYF.